The clone carrying this T cell receptor (beta chain) was observed at least ten times. Its antigen is undetermined. Time point defined: patch test 1, 2 weeks after DPC sensitization. Treatment given: therapeutic diphenylcyclopropenone sensitization with weekly scalp DPC. This sample stems from a study of human T cells and chemical hapten exposure. Overall study findings and caveats: The study found that PT1 expanded TCR counts correlated positively with patch test score.

V was clipped by 4 bases and J by 0 bases; unmatched bases: 6. In germline, CDR1 is SGDLS, CDR2 YYNGEE. The CDR3 has 15 amino acids. TCRdb reprocessed the RACE reads with MiXCR, giving one entry per CDR3 protein. Of some 15,000 distinct CDR3 sequences detected, about 17% appear once; the ten largest clones hold around 6.7%. The sequence was obtained from a woman in her twenties or thirties with alopecia areata. Some clones in this sample may be carry-over from other donors' samples. This material consisted of whole blood, taken in connection with sensitization to the hapten diphenylcyclopropenone (DPC). The V and J genes are TRBV9 and TRBJ2-7, with 8 bases that match TRBD1. This chain's CDR3 is CASSPGQEFSYEQYF. CDR3 nucleotide sequence: TGTGCCAGCAGCCCGGGACAGGAATTCTCCTACGAGCAGTACTTC.